This record concerns one T cell receptor (beta chain) sequence. Its target is unknown. This specimen belongs to a study of glioma-infiltrating T cells after dendritic cell vaccination. Whole-study context: The vaccine used monocyte-derived dendritic cells pulsed overnight with autologous tumor lysate.

Regarding time point: after dendritic cell vaccination, including at tumor progression/relapse. Amplification used 60 V beta primers and 13 J beta primers. Measured with immunoSEQ multiplex PCR; TCRdb has only the in-frame clones, and not every one. Among 90,000 to 140,000 clones listed, around 90% were seen once. Study-wide results and limits: Longer survival after dendritic cell vaccination followed higher pretreatment TIL content.

The clonotype originates from a human donor with glioblastoma. Material: blood, obtained after dendritic cell vaccination.

As DNA, the CDR3 is TGTGCCAGTAGTCCCGGGACTAGCGGGAATTACGAGCAGTACTTC. Protein: CASSPGTSGNYEQYF. The chain is built from TRBV19 and TRBJ2-7; 13 bases map to TRBD2. The CDR3 extends over 15 amino acids. Germline V gene data show CDR1 as LNHDA and CDR2 as SQIVND (reference sequence). Unmatched junction bases numbered 5, after V lost 5 bases and J lost 4 bases.